This TCR beta chain stems from a study of molecular identifiers for immune sequencing clone quantification. The CDR3 covers 12 residues. Germline V gives CDR1 SEHNR, CDR2 FQNEAQ (reference sequence). Worth noting for this clonotype: A much bigger clone sits one base away, suggesting this may be a read error.

TCRdb reprocessed the PCR reads via MiXCR and lists one record per CDR3 protein. This sample has about half a million distinct CDR3 sequences, with 25% found just once. The chain links TRBV7-9 to TRBJ1-1; the D is unclear. This clonotype was sampled from a human donor in good health. Some libraries in this study had Jurkat cell RNA spiked in. Sequencing was done on a sample of naive CD8+ T cells from blood, with Jurkat cell RNA spiked in. The subset was: FACS-sorted CD8+CD4-CCR7+CD45RA+ naive T cells. This chain's CDR3 is CASSLMETGAFF. The CDR3 region has the DNA TGTGCCAGCAGCTTAATGGAGACTGGAGCTTTCTTT.